This T cell receptor (beta chain) was sequenced during a study of beta chain features in type 1 diabetes (dated by TCRdb to 2017 to 2018). Describing the broader study: Mean age, gender distribution, total cell number and subset yield did not differ between patients and healthy donors. A total of roughly 98,000,000 sorted cells were examined across all samples, and a strong correlation was observed between cell number per subset and RNA yield. The study compared TCRB repertoires of sorted circulating CD4+ T cell subsets between recently diagnosed type 1 diabetes patients and matched healthy donors. Regulatory and stem cell-like memory subsets were obtained from only 8 patients and about 8 healthy donors, while naive and central memory subsets were obtained from all 30 or so donors. General conclusions and limits of the study: Patients with type 1 diabetes made fewer insertions and deleted more nucleotides at VDJ recombination sites, implying thymic rearrangement abnormalities. PCR may preferentially amplify shorter templates, but because patient and control samples were amplified and corrected together, any resulting skew would affect both groups equally. A moderate but significant shortening of TCRB CDR3 length was observed in type 1 diabetes patients in all four CD4+ subsets. HLA sub-analyses involved small numbers of individuals, so any influence of HLA type on TCRB rearrangement remained unresolved. Because cDNA rather than genomic DNA was sequenced, highly expressing activated cells could have been over-represented, although no difference in activation and CD3 levels was found between groups. Naive, central memory and regulatory TCRB repertoires appeared to be more similar among patients than among healthy donors.

The entire isolated RNA was reverse transcribed using the High Capacity cDNA Reverse Transcription Kit, and thus expressed TCRB transcripts were sequenced. Deep immunoSEQ sequencing was performed on naive, central memory and regulatory T cell samples, with an average of roughly 3.5 million total reads per sample. Sorted cells were lysed in RLT buffer and RNA was extracted with DNase-treated RNeasy Micro or Mini kits, depending on cell number. Each cell subset was processed on its own to prevent cross-contamination, while patient and healthy donor samples were processed together. Using the immunoSEQ multiplex PCR, TCRB sequences were amplified from cDNA into 87-bp fragments spanning the CDR3 region. The amplicons were sequenced using the Illumina HiSeq platform. The original pipeline was this. Synthetic template baselines were used to correct PCR bias computationally, reads within Hamming distance 2 were collapsed, and singletons that could not be merged were discarded. Reads were aligned against IMGT so that V, D and J genes, CDR3 length and insertions or deletions at six rearrangement sites could be assigned. Within each subset, clonotype counts were normalized to sorted cell number, after which true diversity and Gini coefficients were computed with the tcR R package. The overlap coefficient, calculated on TCRB nucleotide sequences, was used to measure repertoire sharing. Out-of-frame TCRB sequences from naive cells were analyzed as a proxy for the pre-selection repertoire. TCRdb re-hosts the immuneACCESS table, in-frame sequences only. Its copies lack some clones; in the studies checked, an unresolved V gene accounts for under half of them, and the cause for the rest is not known. The V and J calls and clone size come from that table; D and trimming were worked out from the DNA. Recorded for this sample are roughly 260,000 clones; approximately 11% of them occurred a single time. Of the sample, 0.017% falls within the top ten clones.

The CDR3, from cysteine to phenylalanine, totals 15 residues. Only the CDR3 portion is preserved as DNA: 45 bases, with reading frame beginning at the first base. Based on the germline V gene, the CDR1 and CDR2 sequences are SQVTM and ANQGSEA. Trimming leaves V shorter by 6 bases and J shorter by 1 base, with the junction holding 3 bases beyond the gene matches. Only a few counts were recorded for this clone. The specificity of this receptor is unknown. No base qualities exist here, and no much larger clone lies one base off it. A single peripheral blood draw of about 116 mL on average was collected from each donor into heparinised tubes. Using a panel that included CD45RO, CCR7, CD25, CD127, CD95 and CD27, naive, central memory, regulatory and stem cell-like memory CD4+ T cells were sorted on a BD FACSAria II. Every sorted population had a purity above 95%. Right away, PBMCs were isolated by Lymphoprep density gradient centrifugation and were stained directly, with no culture step. So that batch effects would be minimized, each experiment stained and sorted samples in pairs, pairing one healthy donor with one patient.

The specimen sequenced was naive CD4+ T cells from blood. Read against the paper, the sample's cell subset or site label means: true naive CD4+ T cells. The sequence links TRBV29-1 to TRBJ2-6; 10 bases in between match TRBD1. The receptor was derived from a man aged 25 to 45 with type 1 diabetes. The DNA is as follows: TGCAGCGTCCGGGACAGGGGTTCTGGGGCCAACGTCCTGACTTTC. Its translation is CSVRDRGSGANVLTF.